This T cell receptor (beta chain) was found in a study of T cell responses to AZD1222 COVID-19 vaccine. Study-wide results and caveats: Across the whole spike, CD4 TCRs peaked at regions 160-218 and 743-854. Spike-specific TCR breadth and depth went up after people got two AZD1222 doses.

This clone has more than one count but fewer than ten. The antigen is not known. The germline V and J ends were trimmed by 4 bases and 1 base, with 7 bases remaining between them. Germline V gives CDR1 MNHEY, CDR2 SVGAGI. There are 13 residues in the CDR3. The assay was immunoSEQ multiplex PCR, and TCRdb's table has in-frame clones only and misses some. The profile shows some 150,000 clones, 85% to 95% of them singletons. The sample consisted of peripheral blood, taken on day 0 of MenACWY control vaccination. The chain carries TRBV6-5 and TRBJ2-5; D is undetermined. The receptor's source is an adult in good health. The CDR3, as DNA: TGTGCCAGCAGTTCCCCCCCCCAAGAGACCCAGTACTTC. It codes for CASSSPPQETQYF.